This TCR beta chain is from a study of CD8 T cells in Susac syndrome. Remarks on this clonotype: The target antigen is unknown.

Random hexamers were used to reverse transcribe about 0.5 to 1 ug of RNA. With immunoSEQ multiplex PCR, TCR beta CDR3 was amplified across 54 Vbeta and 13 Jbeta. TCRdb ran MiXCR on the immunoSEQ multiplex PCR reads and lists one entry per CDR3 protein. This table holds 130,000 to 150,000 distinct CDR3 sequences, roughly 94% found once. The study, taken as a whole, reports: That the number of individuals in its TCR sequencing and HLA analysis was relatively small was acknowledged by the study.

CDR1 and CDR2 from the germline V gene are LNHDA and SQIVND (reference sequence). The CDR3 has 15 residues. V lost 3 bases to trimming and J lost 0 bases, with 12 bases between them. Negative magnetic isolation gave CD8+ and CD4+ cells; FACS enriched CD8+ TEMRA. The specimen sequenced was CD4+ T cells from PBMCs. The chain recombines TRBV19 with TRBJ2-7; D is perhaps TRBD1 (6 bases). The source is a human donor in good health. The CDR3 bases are TGTGCCAGTAGTATTTCCCAGACAGGCTCCTACGAGCAGTACTTC. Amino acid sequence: CASSISQTGSYEQYF.